This T cell receptor (beta chain) is from a study of early T cells in non-severe SARS-CoV-2 infection. The CDR3 has 12 residues. Trimming removed 4 bases at V and 4 bases at J, with 8 bases between. Germline values: CDR1 SQVTM, CDR2 ANQGSEA. Unique molecular identifiers were attached to individual cDNA molecules. TCRdb used MiXCR to reprocess the 5' RACE reads, holding one entry per CDR3 protein. Of tens of thousands of distinct CDR3 sequences listed, 13% are singletons. This clonotype has only a few counts. This sequence was found in an adult who was a healthcare worker with PCR-confirmed SARS-CoV-2 infection or an uninfected control (not recorded which). Sequencing input: whole blood. The chain carries TRBV29-1 and TRBJ2-1, with D perhaps matching TRBD1 (5 bases). The CDR3 sequence is CSVVRGYNEQFF. The CDR3 bases are TGCAGCGTTGTAAGGGGTTACAATGAGCAGTTCTTC.